Listed here are 10 T cell receptor beta chains from one sample, sequenced in a study of T cell changes during pregnancy in multiple sclerosis. The repertoire was sequenced with immunoSEQ multiplex PCR; TCRdb's copy has only in-frame clones and lacks some. The sample carries about 57,000 clones, more than 90% recorded once. Here the sequenced sample was CD4+ T cells from peripheral blood mononuclear cells, taken before pregnancy. The receptors were sampled from a female donor with multiple sclerosis, enrolled in a pregnancy study.

The chain has TRBV2 and TRBJ2-7, with D possibly being TRBD2 (6 bases). V was pared by 5 bases and J by 3 bases, with 11 bases between. This CDR3 is built from 13 residues. Germline values: CDR1 SNHLY, CDR2 FYNNEI. CDR3 DNA sequence: TGTGCCAGCAGTTTACTAGCCAACTACGAGCAGTACTTC. Its translation: CASSLLANYEQYF.

The CDR3 DNA reads TGTGCCAGCAGTCCATCAGCGGCCGGGGAGCTGTTTTTT. Protein: CASSPSAAGELFF. The chain uses TRBV27 and TRBJ2-2; possible D gene TRBD2, 5 bases. V lost 5 bases, J lost 6 bases, and 10 bases lay in between. CDR1 MNHEY and CDR2 SMNVEV come from the germline V gene (reference sequence). The CDR3 length is 13 residues.

The CDR3: CAWRGTRSYNEQFF. Written as DNA, the CDR3 is TGTGCCTGGAGGGGGACTAGGTCCTACAATGAGCAGTTCTTC. This chain connects TRBV30 to TRBJ2-1; 8 nucleotides line up with TRBD2. The CDR3 covers 14 residues. J was trimmed by 1 base and V by 3 bases; bases with no gene match: 2. CDR1 is GTSNPN, CDR2 SVGIG, per germline (reference sequence).

This clone was seen just once. The rearrangement links TRBV19 to TRBJ2-3, with TRBD2 as a possible D gene (5 bases). The CDR3 loop spans 17 amino acids. V lost 4 bases and J 6 bases, leaving 23 bases between the germline ends. Germline assignment: CDR1 LNHDA and CDR2 SQIVND (reference sequence). The CDR3 protein is CASSSPFSDSNRDTQYF. The CDR3 nucleotides read TGTGCCAGTAGTAGCCCCTTTTCGGACTCAAATCGGGATACGCAGTATTTT.

The CDR3 sequence: CASLTPTSGGGNTQYF. Here the CDR3 DNA reads TGTGCCAGCCTTACTCCGACTAGCGGAGGGGGAAATACGCAGTATTTT. V and J are TRBV28 and TRBJ2-3; 9 bases agree with TRBD2. Germline values: CDR1 MDHEN, CDR2 SYDVKM. J gave up 7 bases and V 8 bases, and 16 bases lay outside the gene matches. The CDR3 runs 16 residues.

This rearrangement joins TRBV7-9 to TRBJ2-4, with D possibly matching TRBD1 (6 bases). With 2 bases removed from V and 0 bases from J, the gap between germline ends came to 14 bases. This CDR3 is 17 amino acids long. CDR1 and CDR2 from the germline V gene are SEHNR and FQNEAQ (reference sequence). CDR3 DNA: TGTGCCAGCAGCTTAAGGGAAGGGGACACAGCCAAAAACATTCAGTACTTC. It is translated as CASSLREGDTAKNIQYF.

CDR3 in amino acids: CASSPTPADTQYF. The CDR3 DNA is TGTGCCAGCAGCCCCACCCCAGCAGATACGCAGTATTTT. This chain connects TRBV11-2 to TRBJ2-3; D is undetermined. Germline lookup yields CDR1 SGHAT and CDR2 FQNNGV. V was pared by 5 bases and J by 4 bases, with 10 bases between. The CDR3 sequence is 13 residues long.

CDR3: CSAGGRGVPDTQYF. The CDR3 nucleotides read TGCAGCGCAGGAGGCAGGGGCGTCCCAGATACGCAGTATTTT. The genes are TRBV29-1 and TRBJ2-3, with D perhaps TRBD1 (6 bases). The V end was cut by 7 bases, the J end by 4 bases, with 18 bases between. There are 14 residues in the CDR3. From germline, CDR1 is SQVTM and CDR2 ANQGSEA.

The chain joins TRBV6-1 to TRBJ1-5; D gene ambiguous. Trimming pared 2 bases from V and 6 bases from J, leaving 20 bases between. The CDR3 runs to 17 residues. CDR1 and CDR2 from the germline V gene are MNHNS and SASEGT. In DNA form, the CDR3 reads TGTGCCAGCAGTGAATGGGAGGGAGCGAGTTATCTTCAGCCCCAGCATTTT. It is translated as CASSEWEGASYLQPQHF.

The chain links TRBV6-5 to TRBJ1-5; 7 bases agree with TRBD1. Germline CDR1 reads MNHEY; CDR2 reads SVGAGI. V shed 6 bases and J 7 bases; nucleotides not matched to a gene: 6. This CDR3 is built from 13 residues. The CDR3 is CASSTTGIQPQHF. DNA for the CDR3: TGTGCCAGCAGCACGACAGGGATCCAGCCCCAGCATTTT.